This passage covers 21 T cell receptor beta chains from one sample sequenced in a study of blood T cell repertoires in COVID-19. The method was immunoSEQ multiplex PCR; TCRdb's version includes in-frame clones alone and lacks a portion of them. Of a few hundred thousand clones detected, more than 80% appear once; the ten largest clones hold about 6%. The sequenced sample was peripheral blood. The receptors were gathered from a woman aged 50 to 65 with COVID-19, enrolled during active disease.

The rearrangement uses TRBV7-2 and TRBJ2-1; 7 bases match TRBD2. Looked up from germline, CDR1 is SGHTA and CDR2 is FQGNSA. The CDR3 runs 15 residues. With V trimmed by 5 bases and J by 6 bases, 10 bases remained unmatched. The CDR3 protein is CASSTSGTNFNEQFF. For the CDR3, the DNA is TGTGCCAGCAGCACCAGCGGGACCAATTTCAATGAGCAGTTCTTC.

This chain connects TRBV7-9 to TRBJ2-3; no definite D call. Germline CDR1 SEHNR, CDR2 FQNEAQ (reference sequence). The CDR3 length is 15 residues. Between the trimmed V and J ends, which lost 5 bases and 2 bases, there was a span of 14 bases. This chain's CDR3 is CASSTRRGNTDTQYF. CDR3 sequence (DNA): TGTGCCAGCAGCACCCGCCGCGGCAACACAGATACGCAGTATTTT.

The chain uses TRBV5-1 and TRBJ2-6; 10 bases fit TRBD1. CDR1 and CDR2 (germline): SGHRS, YFSETQ. CDR3 size: 20 residues. The junction had 9 bases not matched to a gene; V was cut back by 0 bases and J by 0 bases. The CDR3 spells CASSLVGTGVESSGANVLTF. CDR3 coding DNA: TGCGCCAGCAGCTTGGTCGGGACAGGGGTTGAGAGCTCTGGGGCCAACGTCCTGACTTTC.

The gene calls are TRBV23-1 and TRBJ1-4; tentative D call: TRBD1 (5 bases). TRBV23-1 is designated an ORF whose function remains uncertain. V was cut by 2 bases and J by 7 bases, with 14 bases left in between. The CDR3 runs 15 residues. CDR3 in amino acids: CASSQDWGVTEKLFF. For the CDR3, the DNA is TGCGCCAGCAGTCAAGATTGGGGGGTCACTGAAAAACTGTTTTTT.

The table lists this clone with a count of one. The chain is built from TRBV5-6 and TRBJ2-1, with 10 bases identical to TRBD2. There are 16 residues in the CDR3. CDR1 is SGHDT and CDR2 is YYEEEE in the germline V gene. V trimming: 0 bases; J trimming: 6 bases; junction bases outside the gene matches: 6. This chain's CDR3 is CASSLVTSGIRNEQFF. In nucleotides, the CDR3 is TGTGCCAGCAGCTTGGTCACTAGCGGGATTCGCAATGAGCAGTTCTTC. The full variable domain, with the rest looked up from reference TRBV5-6 and TRBJ2-1, is DAGVTQSPTHLIKTRGQQVTLRCSPKSGHDTVSWYQQALGQGPQFIFQYYEEEERQRGNFPDRFSGHQFPNYSSELNVNALLLGDSALYLCASSLVTSGIRNEQFFGPGTRLTVL.

The rearrangement links TRBV3-1 (or the pseudogene TRBV3-2) to TRBJ1-3, with D tentatively TRBD1 (5 bases). V lost 9 bases, J lost 0 bases, and 12 bases lay in between. CDR3 length equals 14 residues. Germline CDR1 LGHDT, CDR2 YNNKEL (reference sequence). The CDR3 nucleotides are TGTGCCAGTAGGCGGGGGAGCTCTGGAAACACCATATATTTT. As protein: CASRRGSSGNTIYF.

CDR3 in amino acids: CASSVLAGVETQYF. The CDR3 DNA reads as TGTGCCAGCAGTGTGTTGGCAGGGGTTGAGACCCAGTACTTC. The chain recombines TRBV2 with TRBJ2-5, with a tentative D call TRBD1 (6 bases). Germline CDR1 is SNHLY and CDR2 is FYNNEI. V lost 4 bases to trimming and J lost 5 bases, with 14 bases between them. The CDR3 spans 14 residues.

This chain uses TRBV7-2 with TRBJ1-5, with TRBD1 identical over 7 bases. This CDR3 is built from 16 residues. The trim removed 1 base at V and 4 bases at J, leaving 7 bases unmatched. CDR1 and CDR2 (germline): SGHTA, FQGNSA. The CDR3 DNA reads as TGTGCCAGCAGCTTAGTTCCAGGGGGGTGGAATCAGCCCCAGCATTTT. Its protein is CASSLVPGGWNQPQHF.

The chain couples TRBV27 to TRBJ2-7; D may be TRBD2 (6 bases). CDR1 is MNHEY, CDR2 SMNVEV, per germline (reference sequence). The CDR3 consists of 15 residues. Trimming left V 3 bases short and J 0 bases short, with 12 bases between. The CDR3 bases are TGTGCCAGCAGTTTCGAGGCGGGAAACTCCTACGAGCAGTACTTC. This sequence encodes CASSFEAGNSYEQYF.

This rearrangement joins TRBV2 to TRBJ2-7; tentative D call: TRBD2 (6 bases). This CDR3 comprises 12 residues. V lost 3 bases and J 4 bases, leaving 7 bases between the germline ends. In germline, CDR1 is SNHLY, CDR2 FYNNEI. CDR3 sequence (DNA): TGTGCCAGCAGTGAGGAGGGTTACGAGCAGTACTTC. It is translated as CASSEEGYEQYF.

This clone was observed a handful of times. This sequence joins TRBV6-5 and TRBJ2-1, with a tentative D call TRBD2 (5 bases). The CDR3 length is 14 residues. Germline loops: CDR1 MNHEY, CDR2 SVGAGI. Trimming cost V 6 bases and J 8 bases, with 17 bases left between them. The CDR3 spells CASSETISFHEQFF. The CDR3 nucleotides read TGTGCCAGCAGCGAGACTATTTCTTTCCATGAGCAGTTCTTC.

The V call is TRBV5-1, the J call TRBJ2-1, with 9 nucleotides matching TRBD1. This CDR3 has 16 amino acids. Trimming at V came to 0 bases and at J to 4 bases, leaving 5 bases not matched to a gene. In germline, CDR1 is SGHRS, CDR2 YFSETQ. CDR3 DNA sequence: TGCGCCAGCAGCTTGGCCGGGACAGGGTTATACAATGAGCAGTTCTTC. The encoded protein is CASSLAGTGLYNEQFF.

The chain carries TRBV24-1 and TRBJ1-2; no clear D gene. The CDR3 contains 14 residues. Germline assignment: CDR1 KGHDR and CDR2 SFDVKD. Deletions cut 4 bases from V and 7 bases from J, with 15 bases between. CDR3 residues: CATSDPAALGGYTF. CDR3 in DNA: TGTGCCACCAGTGACCCAGCGGCGTTGGGTGGCTACACCTTC.

The V gene is TRBV5-1, the J gene TRBJ2-1, with 11 bases aligning to TRBD2. V dropped 0 bases and J dropped 5; count of bases not matched to a gene: 4. The germline V gene has CDR1 SGHRS and CDR2 YFSETQ. The CDR3 is made up of 16 amino acids. CDR3 sequence reads: CASSLDMGLADNEQFF. CDR3 nucleotide sequence: TGCGCCAGCAGCTTGGATATGGGACTAGCGGACAATGAGCAGTTCTTC.

The J gene is TRBJ2-1, the V gene TRBV30, with 10 bases lining up with TRBD1. This CDR3 region has 15 residues. V trimming: 1 base; J trimming: 10 bases; junction bases outside the gene matches: 10. The V gene's germline CDR1 is GTSNPN and CDR2 SVGIG (reference sequence). The CDR3 here is CAWSGGTGASDEQFF. CDR3 DNA sequence: TGTGCCTGGAGTGGGGGGACAGGGGCTAGCGACGAGCAGTTCTTC.

The chain recombines TRBV14 with TRBJ2-5, with D possibly matching TRBD1 (5 bases). The length of the CDR3 is 15 residues. The V gene's germline CDR1 is SGHDN and CDR2 FVKESK. Trimming stripped 0 bases from V and 5 bases from J, with 13 bases between. In DNA form, the CDR3 reads TGTGCCAGCAGCCAAGATGATCTGGGGCTGGAGACCCAGTACTTC. This codes for CASSQDDLGLETQYF.

This chain connects TRBV5-4 to TRBJ2-7; D call uncertain. Looked up from germline, CDR1 is SGHNT and CDR2 is YYREEE (reference sequence). Trimming took off 2 bases at V and 3 bases at J, with 6 bases between the two ends. The CDR3 contains 12 residues. CDR3 in amino acids: CASSFGGYEQYF. The CDR3 nucleotides are TGTGCCAGCAGCTTCGGCGGCTACGAGCAGTACTTC.

V usage is TRBV24-1 and J usage is TRBJ2-6; D remains unclear. The CDR3 totals 16 residues. Between the trimmed V and J ends, which lost 3 bases and 0 bases, there was a span of 8 bases. Germline assignment: CDR1 KGHDR and CDR2 SFDVKD. The CDR3 region has the DNA TGTGCCACCAGTGATGGCAGGCGCTCTGGGGCCAACGTCCTGACTTTC. It codes for CATSDGRRSGANVLTF.

This chain uses TRBV5-6 with TRBJ2-5; 9 positions match TRBD1. Germline loops: CDR1 SGHDT, CDR2 YYEEEE. Trimming at V came to 0 bases and at J to 5 bases, leaving 2 bases not matched to a gene. There are 14 residues in the CDR3. The CDR3 DNA reads TGTGCCAGCAGCTTGGCTGGACAGGGGGAGACCCAGTACTTC. This translates into CASSLAGQGETQYF.

The rearrangement uses TRBV5-4 and TRBJ2-3; D might be TRBD1 (5 bases). Germline CDR1 reads SGHNT; CDR2 reads YYREEE (reference sequence). Trimming removed 2 bases at V and 4 bases at J, with 26 bases between. The CDR3 spans 19 residues. CDR3 bases: TGTGCCAGCAGCTTCCCACTTGCTAGACAGCAGACCTCACCAGATACGCAGTATTTT. Amino acid sequence: CASSFPLARQQTSPDTQYF.

V and J are TRBV7-2 and TRBJ2-5; no firm D call. CDR3 length equals 15 residues. CDR1 is SGHTA and CDR2 is FQGNSA in the germline V gene. V was cut by 7 bases and J by 4 bases, with 19 bases left in between. The CDR3 nucleotides are TGTGCCAGCACCAAGAGGCTGGGTTTCGGAGAGACCCAGTACTTC. It translates to CASTKRLGFGETQYF.